This TCR beta chain was captured by sequencing in a study of T cells in Graves' hyperthyroidism and ophthalmopathy (dated by TCRdb to between 2019 and 2020). Study-wide context: Peripheral blood was sampled at the time of initial diagnosis, prior to any treatment. The 100 or so discovery patients were randomly divided into training and test sets at a 7:3 ratio. To identify TCR V-J signatures that set the groups apart, the researchers used a discovery cohort of 100 or so patients, made up of roughly 40 with Graves' ophthalmopathy and 57 with stable Graves' hyperthyroidism. TCR Vbeta CDR3 sequencing of 135 peripheral blood samples (43 ophthalmopathy, 75 hyperthyroidism and roughly 17 progressor patients) is reported in the paper. After blood sampling, hyperthyroidism patients were treated with methimazole at a starting dose of 30 mg daily, and ophthalmopathy patients were treated with high-dose intravenous methylprednisolone. Prospective prediction of ophthalmopathy was tested in an independent validation cohort consisting of some 18 hyperthyroidism patients and some 16 patients who later progressed to ophthalmopathy. The study also compared thyroid tissue and blood T-cell repertoires from roughly 6 Graves' hyperthyroidism patients.

Ophthalmopathy patients had moderately to severely active disease, Clinical Activity Score of at least 3, NOSPECS grade of at least 4, and duration under 3 months. Exclusion was applied to patients with uncontrolled infections, other autoimmune diseases, pregnancy or lactation. Diagnoses were based on clinical symptoms, serum thyroxine and TRAb, thyroid ultrasound and orbital computed tomography. Ficoll-Paque density gradient centrifugation was used to isolate PBMCs from about 9.4 ml of fresh peripheral blood. Trizol reagent was used to extract total RNA, and RNA quality was then checked on an Agilent 2100 Bioanalyzer. The germline V end is reduced by 5 bases and the J end by 3 bases; junction bases left unmatched: 15. Reading the germline V gene (reference sequence) gives CDR1 DFQATT and CDR2 SNEGSKA. The CDR3 covers 16 residues, taking in both the cysteine and the phenylalanine. CDR3 DNA only is kept here, 48 bases in frame from base 1.

The TCR beta CDR3 regions were amplified from RNA transcripts. For the first round of RT-PCR on the TCR CDR3, the HTBI primer set was used together with the Qiagen OneStep RT-PCR kit. The libraries were constructed in a second round of multiplex PCR and then size-selected and purified. Sequencing of the libraries was done on an Illumina HiSeq2000 using paired-end 100 bp reads. In the authors' own workflow: Raw data were processed with SOAPnuke, discarding reads with adapters, uncalled bases, mean Phred below 15, or no exact constant-primer or identifier match. High-quality paired reads were merged using COPE v1.2.5, and each unique nucleotide sequence was defined as a clonotype. Clonotypes were aligned to IMGT TRBV, TRBD and TRBJ reference segments using MiTCR v1.1. Only V-J combinations with frequency above 0.0001, covering roughly 99% of repertoires, were analysed. A TCS score was defined as the ratio of F50 (clonal expansion) to E x V (chaos), with BLOSUM62-based TCRdist applied between CDR3 peptides within each V-J. Welch's t-statistics and random forest reduced some 510 V-J features to 10 to 15, which were used in a naive Bayes classifier (R e1071). TCRdb ran its own pipeline on the public reads, namely fastp trimming at Q25 and MiXCR clone calling, and kept in-frame beta chains. CDR3 protein sequences are deduplicated, and each keeps its most common genes and DNA. TCRdb's processing, not the authors' own work, is the source of the V and J calls. This sample gives around 390,000 distinct CDR3 sequences in total; more than 12% of them show up just once. The top ten hold about 19% of the sample.

This clonotype was seen repeatedly, ten times or more. Its antigen has not been determined. Base qualities are not provided; no much larger clone lies one nucleotide away. Overall study results and their limits: During validation, the model predicted progression to ophthalmopathy a median of about 6.3 months ahead of onset, with around 65% sensitivity and around 73% specificity. Most expanded thyroid clonotypes (frequency above 0.001) were also found in blood, which suggests that blood repertoires may mirror thyroid immune responses. A 13 V-J signature model separated ophthalmopathy from stable hyperthyroidism, with just over 85% sensitivity and 81.08% specificity in cross-validation and 80%/75% in testing. No statistical method was used to fix the sample size in advance, and group allocation was not hidden from the investigators.

Recombination connected TRBV20-1 to TRBJ2-7; a stretch of 8 junction bases matches TRBD1. The sample comprised blood. This receptor was obtained from a woman in her 30s with Graves' ophthalmopathy. The CDR3 reads as follows: CSAYQPSTGEHYEQYF. At the DNA level, the sequence is TGCAGTGCTTACCAGCCCTCGACAGGGGAGCACTACGAGCAGTACTTC.